These 2 T cell receptor beta chains were sequenced from one sample in a study of human T cells and chemical hapten exposure. One entry per CDR3 protein results from TCRdb running MiXCR on the RACE reads. Of some 49,000 distinct CDR3 sequences in the sample, 9% to 9.5% were seen once. The time point was: patch test 1, 2 weeks after DPC sensitization. Treatment meaning: therapeutic diphenylcyclopropenone sensitization with weekly scalp DPC. The sample here was whole blood, taken in connection with sensitization to the hapten diphenylcyclopropenone (DPC). These receptors were taken from a woman aged 50 to 60 with alopecia areata. Some clones in this sample may be carry-over from other donors' samples.

This clonotype was counted at least ten times. This chain uses TRBV6-2 or TRBV6-3 with TRBJ2-6, with D possibly matching TRBD1 (6 bases). Trimming removed 4 bases at V and 2 bases at J, with 9 bases between. From germline, CDR1 is MNHEY and CDR2 SVGEGT. CDR3 length: 15 amino acids. This CDR3 is CASSSQGTGANVLTF. Written as DNA, the CDR3 is TGTGCCAGCAGTTCCCAGGGGACTGGGGCCAACGTCCTGACTTTC.

This clonotype has a count of ten or more. The chain combines TRBV3-1 with TRBJ2-2; 10 bases are shared with TRBD2. Germline loops: CDR1 LGHDT, CDR2 YNNKEL (reference sequence). J was trimmed by 6 bases and V by 4 bases; bases with no gene match: 8. The CDR3 is 16 residues long. This chain's CDR3 is CASSPSGTSVAGELFF. The CDR3, as DNA: TGTGCCAGCAGCCCCTCCGGGACTAGCGTTGCCGGGGAGCTGTTTTTT.